This T cell receptor (beta chain) was sequenced for a study of blood T cells in healthy people across ages. This clonotype was observed a few times. All donors came from Russia, were Caucasian and healthy, and spanned ages roughly 6 to 100. The V end was cut by 5 bases, the J end by 7 bases, with 17 bases between. In germline, CDR1 is SEHNR, CDR2 FQNEAQ (reference sequence). This CDR3 contains 15 residues. Using a J-beta primer mix together with a sample-barcoded 5' primer, a second PCR was run for roughly 6 to 11 cycles. TCRdb re-called the 5' RACE reads with MiXCR, one entry per CDR3 protein. Among about 770,000 distinct CDR3 sequences, around 45% were seen once, and the ten largest hold around 21%.

This rearrangement joins TRBV7-9 to TRBJ1-4; D unclear. The sequenced material came from blood. This clonotype originated in a man aged 55-75 years in good health. The DNA for the CDR3 is TGTGCCAGCAGCATCCTAGGAGCGGGCCGTGAAAAACTGTTTTTT. Protein product: CASSILGAGREKLFF.